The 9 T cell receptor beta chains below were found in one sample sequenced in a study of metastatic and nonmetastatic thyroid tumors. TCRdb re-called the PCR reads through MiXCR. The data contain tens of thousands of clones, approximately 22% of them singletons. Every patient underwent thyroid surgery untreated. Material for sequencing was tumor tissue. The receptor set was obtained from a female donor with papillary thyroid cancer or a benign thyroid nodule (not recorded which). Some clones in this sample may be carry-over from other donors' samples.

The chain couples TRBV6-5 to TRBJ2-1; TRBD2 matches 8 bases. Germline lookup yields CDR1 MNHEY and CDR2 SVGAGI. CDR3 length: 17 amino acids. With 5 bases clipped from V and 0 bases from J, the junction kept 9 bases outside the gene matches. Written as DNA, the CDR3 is TGTGCCAGCAGTCGCCGTACTAGCGGAACCTCCTACAATGAGCAGTTCTTC. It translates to CASSRRTSGTSYNEQFF.

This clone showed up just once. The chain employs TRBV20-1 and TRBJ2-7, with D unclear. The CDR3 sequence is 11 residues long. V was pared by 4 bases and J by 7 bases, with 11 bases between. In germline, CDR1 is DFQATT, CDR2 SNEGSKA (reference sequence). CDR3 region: CSAISSLEQYF. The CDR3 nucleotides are TGCAGTGCTATATCTAGTCTGGAGCAGTACTTC.

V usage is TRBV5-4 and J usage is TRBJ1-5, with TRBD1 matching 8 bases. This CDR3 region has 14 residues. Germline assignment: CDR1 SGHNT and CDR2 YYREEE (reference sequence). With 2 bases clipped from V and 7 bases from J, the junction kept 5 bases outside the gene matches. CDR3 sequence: CASSLGAGGQPQHF. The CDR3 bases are TGTGCCAGCAGCTTAGGGGCAGGGGGCCAGCCCCAGCATTTT.

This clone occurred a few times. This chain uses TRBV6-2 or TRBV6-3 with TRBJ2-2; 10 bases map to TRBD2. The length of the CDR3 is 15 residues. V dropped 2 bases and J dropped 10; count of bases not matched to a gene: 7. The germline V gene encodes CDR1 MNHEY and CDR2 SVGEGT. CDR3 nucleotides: TGTGCCAGCAGTTACCATAGCGGGAGGTCCGTGGAGCTGTTTTTT. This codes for CASSYHSGRSVELFF.

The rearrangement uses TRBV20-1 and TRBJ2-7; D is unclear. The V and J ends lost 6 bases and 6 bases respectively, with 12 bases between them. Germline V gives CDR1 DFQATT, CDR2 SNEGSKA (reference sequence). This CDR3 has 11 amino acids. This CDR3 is CSANCGVEQYF. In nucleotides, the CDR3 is TGCAGTGCAAACTGTGGGGTCGAGCAGTACTTC.

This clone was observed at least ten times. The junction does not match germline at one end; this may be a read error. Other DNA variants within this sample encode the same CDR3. The CDR3 nucleotides are TGTGCCAGCAGTGAAGCGGGCTATGGCTACACCTTT. Encoded protein: CASSEAGYGYTF. J is TRBJ1-2 and V is TRBV6-1; D is undetermined. The germline gives CDR1 MNHNS, CDR2 SASEGT. This CDR3 is 12 amino acids long.

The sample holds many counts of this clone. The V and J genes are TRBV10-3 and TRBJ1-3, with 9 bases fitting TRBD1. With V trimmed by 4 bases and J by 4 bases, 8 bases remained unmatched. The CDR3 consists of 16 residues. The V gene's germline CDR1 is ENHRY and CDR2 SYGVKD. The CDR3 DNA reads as TGTGCCATCAGTGGGACAGGGGTTTCTGGGGGAAACACCATATATTTT. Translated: CAISGTGVSGGNTIYF.

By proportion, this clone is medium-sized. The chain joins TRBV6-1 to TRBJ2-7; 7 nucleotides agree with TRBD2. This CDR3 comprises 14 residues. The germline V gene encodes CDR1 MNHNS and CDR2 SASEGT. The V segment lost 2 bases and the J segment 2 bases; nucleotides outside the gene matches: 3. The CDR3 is CASSERREPYEQYF. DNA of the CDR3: TGTGCCAGCAGTGAACGGCGGGAGCCCTACGAGCAGTACTTC.

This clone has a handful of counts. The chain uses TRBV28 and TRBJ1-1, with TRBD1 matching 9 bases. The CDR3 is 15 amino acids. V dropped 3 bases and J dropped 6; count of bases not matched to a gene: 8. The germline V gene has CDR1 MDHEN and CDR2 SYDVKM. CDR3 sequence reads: CASSFLDRGMSEAFF. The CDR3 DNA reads TGTGCCAGCAGTTTCCTTGACAGGGGGATGTCTGAAGCTTTCTTT.